The entry below describes one TCR beta chain. Its antigen is undetermined. Germline CDR1 and CDR2: SQVTM and ANQGSEA. V was pared by 7 bases and J by 4 bases, with 16 bases between. The CDR3 loop spans 13 amino acids. PCR used 60 Vbeta primers and 13 Jbeta primers. Here immunoSEQ multiplex PCR was the method, and the copy in TCRdb shows in-frame clones only, minus some. This sample has over 70,000 clones, with nearly 80% found just once. This sample is part of a study of cytomegalovirus exposure and HLA in healthy donors. Points from the study as a whole: There were some public TCRs occurring in many donors, but most TCR sequences were rare. Later analysis indicated greater clonal expansion among HLA-associated TCR beta chains than among equally common other chains.

The TCR sequence derives from a woman in her forties or fifties in good health and CMV-seropositive. Sequencing input: PBMCs. This rearrangement joins TRBV29-1 to TRBJ1-1, with D possibly being TRBD1 (6 bases). CDR3 residues: CSARQARGTEAFF. Written as DNA, the CDR3 is TGCAGCGCCCGACAGGCCCGGGGCACTGAAGCTTTCTTT. The full variable domain, in which reference TRBV29-1 and TRBJ1-1 provide the parts outside the CDR3, is SAVISQKPSRDICQRGTSLTIQCQVDSQVTMMFWYRQQPGQSLTLIATANQGSEATYESGFVIDKFPISRPNLTFSTLTVSNMSPEDSSIYLCSARQARGTEAFFGQGTRLTVV.